The 11 T cell receptor beta chains below all came from one sample that was sequenced in a study of T-cell reconstitution after alpha-beta-depleted transplantation in children. It was with unique molecular identifiers that the TCRbeta library was prepared. One entry per CDR3 protein results from TCRdb running MiXCR on the PCR reads. The data hold around 400,000 distinct CDR3 sequences, with approximately 11% observed a single time. Sequencing was performed on PBMCs from the stem cell graft donor, taken from the stem cell graft. These receptor sequences come from a human donor who donated a stem cell graft to a child with acute myeloid leukemia.

There are a few counts of this clonotype. V is TRBV29-1 and J is TRBJ2-5; D may be TRBD1 (6 bases). The CDR3 length is 16 residues. The V end lost 6 bases, the J end lost 4 bases, and 24 bases lay between the germline ends. CDR1 and CDR2 from the germline V gene are SQVTM and ANQGSEA. The CDR3 sequence is CSVLANEDTRGETQYF. In DNA, the CDR3 is TGCAGCGTGCTCGCGAATGAGGACACCAGGGGAGAGACCCAGTACTTC.

This clonotype appeared once. V is TRBV7-3 and J is TRBJ2-7, with 9 nucleotides matching TRBD1. CDR3 size: 13 residues. J was trimmed by 7 bases and V by 2 bases; bases with no gene match: 3. In germline, CDR1 is SGHTA, CDR2 FQGTGA. Here the CDR3 reads CASSLGTGQEQYF. In nucleotides, the CDR3 is TGTGCCAGCAGCTTAGGGACAGGGCAAGAGCAGTACTTC. Supplemented by reference TRBV7-3 and TRBJ2-7, the full variable domain reads GAGVSQTPSNKVTEKGKYVELRCDPISGHTALYWYRQSLGQGPEFLIYFQGTGAADDSGLPNDRFFAVRPEGSVSTLKIQRTERGDSAVYLCASSLGTGQEQYFGPGTRLTVT.

Concerning this clonotype: One junction end disagrees with the germline gene, perhaps due to a read error. The chain links TRBV27 to TRBJ2-6; no definite D call. CDR3 length: 12 residues. CDR1 is MNHEY, CDR2 SMNVEV, per germline (reference sequence). CDR3 residues: CAGPENPNGLTF. CDR3 coding DNA: TGTGCCGGCCCGGAGAATCCGAACGGCCTGACTTTC.

This clonotype was recorded many times. The chain couples TRBV5-1 to TRBJ1-4; D not resolved. The CDR3 is made up of 15 amino acids. Germline CDR1 reads SGHRS; CDR2 reads YFSETQ. V was clipped by 2 bases and J by 7 bases, with 15 bases between them. CDR3 residues: CASSFSGSIGEKLFF. For the CDR3, the DNA is TGCGCCAGCAGCTTCTCCGGGAGCATCGGTGAAAAACTGTTTTTT.

This clonotype was observed many times. J is TRBJ2-1 and V is TRBV7-3, with D unresolved. Germline CDR1 SGHTA, CDR2 FQGTGA. The CDR3 is 13 amino acids. V was clipped by 3 bases and J by 6 bases, with 9 bases between them. CDR3 region: CASSFSPRNEQFF. Written as DNA, the CDR3 is TGTGCCAGCAGCTTCTCCCCTCGCAATGAGCAGTTCTTC.

CDR3 in DNA: TGTGCCAGCAGCTTGCGGTTGATAGCGGGGGGGGGTGAGCAGTTCTTC. Its translation: CASSLRLIAGGGEQFF. The chain has TRBV5-4 and TRBJ2-1; 11 nucleotides line up with TRBD2. After removal of 1 base from V and 9 bases from J, the junction contained 9 bases not matched to a gene. The CDR3 has 16 amino acids. Per germline, CDR1 SGHNT and CDR2 YYREEE (reference sequence).

This clonotype has a handful of counts. The rearrangement joins TRBV12-3 or TRBV12-4 to TRBJ1-1; possibly TRBD1 for D (6 bases). The CDR3 consists of 15 residues. Trimming removed 2 bases from V and 2 bases from J, with 12 bases in between. In DNA form, the CDR3 reads TGTGCCAGCAGTTTAAAAGGGGGGGACAACACTGAAGCTTTCTTT. Translation: CASSLKGGDNTEAFF.

This chain connects TRBV5-1 to TRBJ2-3, with 10 bases aligning to TRBD2. The CDR3 has 16 amino acids. Germline loops: CDR1 SGHRS, CDR2 YFSETQ. Trimming took 4 bases from V and 6 from J; bases not matched to a gene: 11. The CDR3 DNA follows: TGCGCCAGCAGCGGACCGTCCGGGACTAGCGCCGATACGCAGTATTTT. Protein sequence: CASSGPSGTSADTQYF.

This chain joins TRBV7-2 and TRBJ2-5; TRBD2 matches at 12 bases. The CDR3 extends over 16 amino acids. The germline CDR1 and CDR2 sequences are SGHTA and FQGNSA. After removal of 5 bases from V and 5 bases from J, the junction contained 9 bases not matched to a gene. The CDR3 sequence: CASSVGHGLAGETQYF. The DNA of the CDR3 is TGTGCCAGCAGCGTAGGGCACGGACTAGCGGGGGAGACCCAGTACTTC.

This clonotype occurred many times. J is TRBJ1-4 and V is TRBV5-1; TRBD1 agrees at 10 bases. V was pared by 6 bases and J by 6 bases, with 14 bases of the junction left unmatched. Germline CDR1 reads SGHRS; CDR2 reads YFSETQ. There are 17 residues in the CDR3. CDR3: CASKWNAVGTGDEKLFF. CDR3 DNA: TGCGCCAGCAAGTGGAATGCGGTGGGGACAGGGGATGAAAAACTGTTTTTT. The entire variable domain, with the rest obtained from reference TRBV5-1 and TRBJ1-4, is as follows: KAGVTQTPRYLIKTRGQQVTLSCSPISGHRSVSWYQQTPGQGLQFLFEYFSETQRNKGNFPGRFSGRQFSNSRSEMNVSTLELGDSALYLCASKWNAVGTGDEKLFFGSGTQLSVL.

This clonotype was counted only a few times. The chain couples TRBV20-1 to TRBJ2-5, with D tentatively TRBD1 (6 bases). Trimming cost V 3 bases and J 5 bases, with 13 bases left between them. CDR1 DFQATT and CDR2 SNEGSKA come from the germline V gene (reference sequence). CDR3 length: 13 amino acids. The CDR3 is CSASQGSGETQYF. CDR3 bases: TGCAGTGCTAGTCAGGGGAGTGGGGAGACCCAGTACTTC.